These 30 T cell receptor beta chains share one sample of origin, sequenced in a study of shared clonotypes between healthy human individuals. Produced via immunoSEQ multiplex PCR; TCRdb's table is partial and in-frame only. This table holds about 1.5 million clones, roughly 96% found once. The sequencing sample was made of naive CD4+ T cells sorted from blood. Specified subset: CD45RA+ positively selected. Source of these receptors: a man younger than 40 in good health.

The V gene is TRBV5-4, the J gene TRBJ2-5, with a tentative D call TRBD2 (5 bases). Germline loops: CDR1 SGHNT, CDR2 YYREEE (reference sequence). This CDR3 has 14 amino acids. Trimming pared 0 bases from V and 4 bases from J, leaving 10 bases between. The CDR3 loop is CASSLVRGGETQYF. As DNA, the CDR3 is TGTGCCAGCAGCTTGGTTCGGGGTGGAGAGACCCAGTACTTC.

DNA of the CDR3: TGTGCCAGCAGTTACTCGATGGGCATTGAGACCCAGTACTTC. It is translated as CASSYSMGIETQYF. This sequence joins TRBV6-5 and TRBJ2-5; D unresolved. There are 14 residues in the CDR3. Germline lookup yields CDR1 MNHEY and CDR2 SVGAGI. The V gene lost 0 bases and the J gene lost 5 bases, with 10 bases spanning the gap.

The V gene is TRBV11-2, the J gene TRBJ2-7; D not certain. Germline V gene data show CDR1 as SGHAT and CDR2 as FQNNGV. This CDR3 has 15 amino acids. Trimming pared 1 base from V and 1 base from J, leaving 11 bases between. CDR3 in DNA: TGTGCCAGCAGCTTAGTTGGTCGGGCATCCTACGAGCAGTACTTC. It encodes CASSLVGRASYEQYF.

V gene TRBV4-2 combines with J gene TRBJ2-7; D gene unclear. This CDR3 has 12 amino acids. Trimming removed 5 bases at V and 0 bases at J, with 5 bases between. CDR1 and CDR2 (germline): LGHNA, YNFKEQ. CDR3 region: CASSYLSYEQYF. The DNA of the CDR3 is TGTGCCAGCAGCTATCTCTCCTACGAGCAGTACTTC.

A note on this clone: Additional DNA sequences in this sample encode the identical CDR3. The rearrangement uses TRBV19 and TRBJ2-7; 10 bases align to TRBD2. The trim removed 6 bases at V and 2 bases at J, leaving 4 bases unmatched. From germline, CDR1 is LNHDA and CDR2 SQIVND (reference sequence). CDR3 length equals 14 residues. The CDR3 loop is CASSRTSGTYEQYF. The DNA for the CDR3 is TGTGCCAGTAGCCGGACTAGCGGTACCTACGAGCAGTACTTC.

The chain joins TRBV6-7 to TRBJ2-7; D is perhaps TRBD2 (7 bases). TRBV6-7 is reported as an ORF; its role is uncertain. V was pared by 7 bases and J by 6 bases, with 19 bases between. This CDR3 region has 14 residues. The CDR3 is CASIKGGGGREQYF. In nucleotides, the CDR3 is TGTGCCAGCATCAAAGGGGGGGGAGGGCGCGAGCAGTACTTC.

The chain carries TRBV30 and TRBJ1-1, with 9 bases that match TRBD1. V dropped 5 bases and J dropped 3; count of bases not matched to a gene: 19. Germline CDR1 reads GTSNPN; CDR2 reads SVGIG (reference sequence). The length of the CDR3 is 18 residues. The CDR3 region has the DNA TGTGCCTGGGGGAGGTATTGGACAGGGGATGGTCTGGACACTGAAGCTTTCTTT. Its translation is CAWGRYWTGDGLDTEAFF.

The gene calls are TRBV5-4 and TRBJ2-7, with 7 bases fitting TRBD2. Trimming at V came to 3 bases and at J to 5 bases, leaving 11 bases not matched to a gene. Germline V gene lookup returns CDR1 SGHNT and CDR2 YYREEE (reference sequence). The CDR3 is made up of 15 amino acids. CDR3 in DNA: TGTGCCAGCAGCTGGAAGGGCGGGAGTGCCCACGAGCAGTACTTC. It translates to CASSWKGGSAHEQYF. The variable domain in full, with the rest retrieved from reference TRBV5-4 and TRBJ2-7, is ETGVTQSPTHLIKTRGQQVTLRCSSQSGHNTVSWYQQALGQGPQFIFQYYREEENGRGNFPPRFSGLQFPNYSSELNVNALELDDSALYLCASSWKGGSAHEQYFGPGTRLTVT.

V usage is TRBV5-1 and J usage is TRBJ2-2, with TRBD2 matching over 14 bases. The CDR3 runs to 17 residues. The germline CDR1 and CDR2 sequences are SGHRS and YFSETQ. The junction had 5 bases not matched to a gene; V was cut back by 4 bases and J by 3 bases. The CDR3 loop is CASSRGLAGEDTGELFF. The CDR3 DNA sequence: TGCGCCAGCAGCCGGGGACTAGCGGGAGAGGACACCGGGGAGCTGTTTTTT. The whole variable domain, filled in from reference TRBV5-1 and TRBJ2-2, reads KAGVTQTPRYLIKTRGQQVTLSCSPISGHRSVSWYQQTPGQGLQFLFEYFSETQRNKGNFPGRFSGRQFSNSRSEMNVSTLELGDSALYLCASSRGLAGEDTGELFFGEGSRLTVL.

The chain is built from TRBV6-6 and TRBJ2-7; D is uncertain. This CDR3 is built from 13 residues. Germline V CDR1 and CDR2: MNHNY, SVGAGI (reference sequence). Trimming left V 6 bases short and J 2 bases short, with 11 bases between. CDR3 DNA: TGTGCCAGCAGCCCGAAGGTACCCTACGAGCAGTACTTC. This translates into CASSPKVPYEQYF.

The chain recombines TRBV2 with TRBJ2-6; no clear D. Per the germline V gene, CDR1 is SNHLY and CDR2 is FYNNEI. CDR3 length equals 16 residues. The V gene lost 3 bases and the J gene lost 2 bases, with 11 bases spanning the gap. CDR3 sequence (DNA): TGTGCCAGCAGTGACACCGGAGTGCCTGGGGCCAACGTCCTGACTTTC. Protein product: CASSDTGVPGANVLTF.

This chain uses TRBV28 with TRBJ2-5; D is uncertain. The germline V gene has CDR1 MDHEN and CDR2 SYDVKM. The CDR3 spans 14 residues. Trimming shortened V by 5 bases and J by 2 bases, and 12 bases separated the two germline ends. CDR3 sequence: CASSPQIFQETQYF. CDR3 bases: TGTGCCAGCAGTCCACAGATTTTTCAAGAGACCCAGTACTTC.

The chain combines TRBV5-1 with TRBJ1-4; D unclear. Trimming took off 4 bases at V and 7 bases at J, with 14 bases between the two ends. The V gene's germline CDR1 is SGHRS and CDR2 YFSETQ. The CDR3 is 14 residues long. The CDR3 is CASSPGGGFEKLFF. For the CDR3, the DNA is TGCGCCAGCAGCCCGGGTGGAGGGTTTGAAAAACTGTTTTTT.

The chain has TRBV15 and TRBJ1-1; a weak D match, TRBD1 (5 bases). Germline V CDR1 and CDR2: LNHNV, YYDKDF (reference sequence). The CDR3 is made up of 13 amino acids. V was shortened by 1 base and J by 8 bases, with 11 bases between the two germline ends. CDR3 in DNA: TGTGCCACCAGCAGAGTGGGGGTCACGGAAGCTTTCTTT. Encoded protein: CATSRVGVTEAFF.

As for this clone: Other DNA sequences in this sample translate to the same CDR3. The V gene is TRBV9, the J gene TRBJ2-5, with D hard to call. The germline CDR1 and CDR2 sequences are SGDLS and YYNGEE. Trimming shortened V by 0 bases and J by 5 bases, and 8 bases separated the two germline ends. This CDR3 spans 13 amino acids. The CDR3 DNA sequence: TGTGCCAGCAGCGTAGCTACTGGGGAGACCCAGTACTTC. Translated, it gives CASSVATGETQYF.

The V call is TRBV4-1, the J call TRBJ1-3; D unclear. The CDR3 spans 13 residues. The germline gives CDR1 MGHRA, CDR2 YSYEKL. Trimming shortened V by 2 bases and J by 5 bases, and 7 bases separated the two germline ends. CDR3 DNA: TGCGCCAGCAGCCAAAGTGAAAGAAACACCATATATTTT. Protein sequence: CASSQSERNTIYF.

This chain joins TRBV5-4 and TRBJ2-3; D remains ambiguous. V lost 0 bases and J 2 bases, leaving 10 bases between the germline ends. Germline lookup yields CDR1 SGHNT and CDR2 YYREEE (reference sequence). The CDR3 has 15 amino acids. DNA for the CDR3: TGTGCCAGCAGCTTGGTGGTAGCCGACACAGATACGCAGTATTTT. This sequence encodes CASSLVVADTDTQYF. The full variable domain, its missing parts supplied by reference TRBV5-4 and TRBJ2-3, is ETGVTQSPTHLIKTRGQQVTLRCSSQSGHNTVSWYQQALGQGPQFIFQYYREEENGRGNFPPRFSGLQFPNYSSELNVNALELDDSALYLCASSLVVADTDTQYFGPGTRLTVL.

J is TRBJ2-7 and V is TRBV10-2; perhaps D is TRBD1 or TRBD2 (5 bases each). Germline V gene lookup returns CDR1 WSHSY and CDR2 SAAADI. CDR3 length equals 15 residues. Trimming cost V 4 bases and J 0 bases, with 13 bases left between them. CDR3 loop: CASSVRGGFSYEQYF. CDR3 in DNA: TGCGCCAGCAGTGTAAGGGGCGGGTTCTCCTACGAGCAGTACTTC.

The V gene is TRBV5-1, the J gene TRBJ2-3, with 8 bases fitting TRBD1. The V gene's germline CDR1 is SGHRS and CDR2 YFSETQ. The CDR3 loop spans 15 amino acids. The junction had 6 bases not matched to a gene; V was cut back by 4 bases and J by 2 bases. The CDR3 loop reads CASSLRTGHTDTQYF. DNA for the CDR3: TGCGCCAGCAGCCTAAGGACAGGGCACACAGATACGCAGTATTTT. Based on the CDR3 plus reference TRBV5-1 and TRBJ2-3, the full variable domain is KAGVTQTPRYLIKTRGQQVTLSCSPISGHRSVSWYQQTPGQGLQFLFEYFSETQRNKGNFPGRFSGRQFSNSRSEMNVSTLELGDSALYLCASSLRTGHTDTQYFGPGTRLTVL.

The CDR3 protein is CASTLRSGEVDTQYF. The CDR3 DNA follows: TGTGCCAGCACGCTCAGGAGCGGAGAAGTAGATACGCAGTATTTT. The rearrangement uses TRBV5-4 and TRBJ2-3; D might be TRBD2 (5 bases). V dropped 6 bases and J dropped 5 bases, with 19 bases sitting between them. Looked up from germline, CDR1 is SGHNT and CDR2 is YYREEE (reference sequence). The CDR3 consists of 15 residues. The whole variable domain, remainder taken from reference TRBV5-4 and TRBJ2-3, is ETGVTQSPTHLIKTRGQQVTLRCSSQSGHNTVSWYQQALGQGPQFIFQYYREEENGRGNFPPRFSGLQFPNYSSELNVNALELDDSALYLCASTLRSGEVDTQYFGPGTRLTVL.

The chain combines TRBV10-1 with TRBJ2-7; 8 bases line up with TRBD2. With 3 bases clipped from V and 0 bases from J, the junction kept 7 bases outside the gene matches. The CDR3 consists of 16 residues. Germline assignment: CDR1 WNHNN and CDR2 SYGVQD (reference sequence). The CDR3 DNA sequence: TGCGCCAGCAGTGAAGGCCGGACTAGCCTCTCCTACGAGCAGTACTTC. Translating gives CASSEGRTSLSYEQYF.

J is TRBJ1-2 and V is TRBV5-8; TRBD1 agrees at 8 bases. The germline V gene has CDR1 SGHTS and CDR2 YDEGEE. V gave up 2 bases and J gave up 3 bases; unmatched junction bases: 6. There are 15 residues in the CDR3. The CDR3 sequence is CASSLGQGSDYGYTF. CDR3 nucleotides: TGTGCCAGCAGCTTAGGACAGGGCTCTGACTATGGCTACACCTTC. The whole variable domain, remainder taken from reference TRBV5-8 and TRBJ1-2, is EAGVTQSPTHLIKTRGQQATLRCSPISGHTSVYWYQQALGLGLQFLLWYDEGEERNRGNFPPRFSGRQFPNYSSELNVNALELEDSALYLCASSLGQGSDYGYTFGSGTRLTVV.

The CDR3 DNA sequence: TGCGCCAGCAGCTCCAATCCGGGCGGGGACGAGCAGTACTTC. This encodes CASSSNPGGDEQYF. The J gene is TRBJ2-7, the V gene TRBV5-1; tentatively, D is TRBD2 (6 bases). Trimming removed 3 bases at V and 5 bases at J, with 15 bases between. Germline V gives CDR1 SGHRS, CDR2 YFSETQ. This CDR3 region has 14 residues.

This chain links TRBV7-2 with TRBJ1-5; D is unclear. V lost 5 bases to trimming and J lost 6 bases, with 20 bases between them. From germline, CDR1 is SGHTA and CDR2 FQGNSA. This CDR3 is built from 16 residues. The CDR3 loop reads CASSLETGRPLQPQHF. In DNA, the CDR3 is TGTGCCAGCAGCCTCGAAACGGGAAGGCCCCTTCAGCCCCAGCATTTT.

The J gene is TRBJ1-2, the V gene TRBV5-6, with 10 nucleotides matching TRBD1. In germline, CDR1 is SGHDT, CDR2 YYEEEE. This CDR3 region has 15 residues. After removal of 4 bases from V and 8 bases from J, the junction contained 11 bases not matched to a gene. As DNA, the CDR3 is TGTGCCAGCAGCCGCCTGACAGGGGGCTTGGGAGGCTACACCTTC. Translated: CASSRLTGGLGGYTF.

The chain employs TRBV18 and TRBJ1-2; D unclear. Trimming cost V 4 bases and J 1 base, with 13 bases left between them. CDR3 size: 15 residues. Germline-derived CDR1 and CDR2 are KGHSH and LQKENI. This CDR3 is CASSRAADLNYGYTF. Written as DNA, the CDR3 is TGTGCCAGCTCACGGGCGGCAGACCTTAACTATGGCTACACCTTC.

The chain joins TRBV6-6 to TRBJ2-7, with unresolved D. V dropped 6 bases and J dropped 2 bases, with 11 bases sitting between them. Germline V gene sequence: CDR1 MNHNY, CDR2 SVGAGI (reference sequence). The CDR3 contains 13 residues. In nucleotides, the CDR3 is TGTGCCAGCAGCTTTGGTTGGCCCTACGAGCAGTACTTC. Encoded protein: CASSFGWPYEQYF.

The chain employs TRBV5-6 and TRBJ1-5, with D tentatively TRBD1 (6 bases). The ends were cut back, 2 bases at V and 7 bases at J, with 13 bases in the middle. Per the germline V gene, CDR1 is SGHDT and CDR2 is YYEEEE. The CDR3 consists of 14 residues. The chain's CDR3 is CASSLTGWLQPQHF. The CDR3 region has the DNA TGTGCCAGCAGCTTAACAGGGTGGCTACAGCCCCAGCATTTT.

J is TRBJ1-2 and V is TRBV7-6; weak D call: TRBD1 (6 bases). The CDR3 covers 14 residues. CDR1 SGHVS and CDR2 FNYEAQ come from the germline V gene. V was shortened by 5 bases and J by 1 base, with 11 bases between the two germline ends. The CDR3 spells CASSPLDSNYGYTF. The CDR3 region has the DNA TGTGCCAGCAGCCCCCTGGACAGTAACTATGGCTACACCTTC.

This chain joins TRBV5-1 and TRBJ2-1, with 10 nucleotides matching TRBD2. In germline, CDR1 is SGHRS, CDR2 YFSETQ. The CDR3 spans 15 residues. V lost 5 bases and J lost 5; bases outside the gene matches: 7. In nucleotides, the CDR3 is TGCGCCAGCAGATCAAACGGACTAGCGGACAATGAGCAGTTCTTC. Its protein is CASRSNGLADNEQFF.